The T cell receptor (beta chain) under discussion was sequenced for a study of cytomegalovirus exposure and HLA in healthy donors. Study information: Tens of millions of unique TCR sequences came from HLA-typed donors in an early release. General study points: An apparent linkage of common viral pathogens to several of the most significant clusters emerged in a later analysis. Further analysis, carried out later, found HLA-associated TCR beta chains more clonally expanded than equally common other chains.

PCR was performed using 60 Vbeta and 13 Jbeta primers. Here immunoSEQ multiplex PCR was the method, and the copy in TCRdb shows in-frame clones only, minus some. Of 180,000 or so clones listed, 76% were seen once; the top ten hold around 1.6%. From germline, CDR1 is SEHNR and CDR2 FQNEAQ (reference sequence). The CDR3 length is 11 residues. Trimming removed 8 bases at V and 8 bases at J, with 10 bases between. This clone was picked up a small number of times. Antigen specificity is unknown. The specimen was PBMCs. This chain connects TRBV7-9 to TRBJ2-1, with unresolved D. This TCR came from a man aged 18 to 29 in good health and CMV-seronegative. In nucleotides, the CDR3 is TGTGCCAGCCGGAGAGTGGATGAGCAGTTCTTC. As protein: CASRRVDEQFF.